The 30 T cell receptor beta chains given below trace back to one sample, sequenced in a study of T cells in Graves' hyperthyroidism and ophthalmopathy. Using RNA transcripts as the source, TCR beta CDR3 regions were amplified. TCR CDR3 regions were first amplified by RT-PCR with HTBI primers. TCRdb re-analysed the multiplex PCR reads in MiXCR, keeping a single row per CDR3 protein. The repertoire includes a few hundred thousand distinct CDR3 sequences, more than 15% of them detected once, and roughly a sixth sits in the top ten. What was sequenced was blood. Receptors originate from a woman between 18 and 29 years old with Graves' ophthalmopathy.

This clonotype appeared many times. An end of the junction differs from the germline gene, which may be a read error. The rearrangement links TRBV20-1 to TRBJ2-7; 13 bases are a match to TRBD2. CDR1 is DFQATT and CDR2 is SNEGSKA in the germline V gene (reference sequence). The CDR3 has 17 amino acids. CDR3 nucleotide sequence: TGCAGTGCTAGAGCCACTAGCGGGAGGGCCTTGTCCTTCGAGCAGTACTTC. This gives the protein CSARATSGRALSFEQYF.

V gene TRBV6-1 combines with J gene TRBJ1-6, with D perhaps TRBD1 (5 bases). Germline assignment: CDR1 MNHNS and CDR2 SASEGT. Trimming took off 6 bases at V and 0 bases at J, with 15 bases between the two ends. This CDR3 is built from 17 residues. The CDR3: CASSPGTQSSYNSPLHF. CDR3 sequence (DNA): TGTGCCAGCAGCCCCGGGACCCAGAGCTCCTATAATTCACCCCTCCACTTT.

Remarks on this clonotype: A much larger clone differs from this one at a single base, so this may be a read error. The CDR3 region has the DNA TGTGCCGGCAGCGGAAGGACAGGGGGCGATGAGACCCAGTACTTC. Translating gives CAGSGRTGGDETQYF. The chain has TRBV5-4 and TRBJ2-5, with 11 bases lining up with TRBD1. Germline V lookup: CDR1 SGHNT, CDR2 YYREEE (reference sequence). This CDR3 is 15 amino acids long. Full variable domain (remainder filled in from reference TRBV5-4 and TRBJ2-5): ETGVTQSPTHLIKTRGQQVTLRCSSQSGHNTVSWYQQALGQGPQFIFQYYREEENGRGNFPPRFSGLQFPNYSSELNVNALELDDSALYLCAGSGRTGGDETQYFGPGTRLLVL.

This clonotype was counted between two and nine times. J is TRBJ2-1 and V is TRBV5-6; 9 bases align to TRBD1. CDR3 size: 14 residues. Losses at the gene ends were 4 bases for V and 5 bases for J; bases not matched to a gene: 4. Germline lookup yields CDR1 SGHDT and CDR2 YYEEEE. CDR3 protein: CASSQDRGHNEQFF. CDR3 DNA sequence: TGTGCCAGCAGCCAGGACAGGGGACACAATGAGCAGTTCTTC. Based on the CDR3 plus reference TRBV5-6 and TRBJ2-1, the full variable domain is DAGVTQSPTHLIKTRGQQVTLRCSPKSGHDTVSWYQQALGQGPQFIFQYYEEEERQRGNFPDRFSGHQFPNYSSELNVNALLLGDSALYLCASSQDRGHNEQFFGPGTRLTVL.

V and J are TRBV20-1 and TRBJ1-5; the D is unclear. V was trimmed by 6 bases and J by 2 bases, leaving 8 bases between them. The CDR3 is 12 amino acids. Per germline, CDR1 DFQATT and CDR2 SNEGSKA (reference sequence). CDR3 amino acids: CSAQTGNQPQHF. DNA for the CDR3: TGCAGTGCCCAGACGGGCAATCAGCCCCAGCATTTT.

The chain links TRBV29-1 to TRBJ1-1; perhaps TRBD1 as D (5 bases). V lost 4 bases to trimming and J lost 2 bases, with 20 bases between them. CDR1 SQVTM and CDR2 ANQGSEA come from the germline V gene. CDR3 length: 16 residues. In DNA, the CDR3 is TGCAGCGTTGTCCTATCATTGCAGGGTTTTAACACTGAAGCTTTCTTT. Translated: CSVVLSLQGFNTEAFF.

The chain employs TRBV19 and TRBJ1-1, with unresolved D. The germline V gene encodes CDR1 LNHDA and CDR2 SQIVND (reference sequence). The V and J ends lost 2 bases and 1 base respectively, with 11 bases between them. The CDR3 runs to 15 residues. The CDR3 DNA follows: TGTGCCAGTAGTATATTCGGGGTGAGGAACACTGAAGCTTTCTTT. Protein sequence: CASSIFGVRNTEAFF.

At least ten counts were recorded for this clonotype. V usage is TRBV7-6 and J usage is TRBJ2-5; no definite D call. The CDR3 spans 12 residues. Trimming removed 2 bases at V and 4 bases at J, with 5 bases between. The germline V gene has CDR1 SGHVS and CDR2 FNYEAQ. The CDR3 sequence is CASSLLGETQYF. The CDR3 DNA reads TGTGCCAGCAGCTTACTGGGAGAGACCCAGTACTTC. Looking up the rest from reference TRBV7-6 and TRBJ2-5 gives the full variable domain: GAGVSQSPRYKVTKRGQDVALRCDPISGHVSLYWYRQALGQGPEFLTYFNYEAQQDKSGLPNDRFSAERPEGSISTLTIQRTEQRDSAMYRCASSLLGETQYFGPGTRLLVL.

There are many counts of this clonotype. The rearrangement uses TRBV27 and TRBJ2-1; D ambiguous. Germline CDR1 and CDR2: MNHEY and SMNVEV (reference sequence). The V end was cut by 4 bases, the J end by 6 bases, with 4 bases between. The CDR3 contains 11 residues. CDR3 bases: TGTGCCAGCAGTTGGGGCAATGAGCAGTTCTTC. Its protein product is CASSWGNEQFF.

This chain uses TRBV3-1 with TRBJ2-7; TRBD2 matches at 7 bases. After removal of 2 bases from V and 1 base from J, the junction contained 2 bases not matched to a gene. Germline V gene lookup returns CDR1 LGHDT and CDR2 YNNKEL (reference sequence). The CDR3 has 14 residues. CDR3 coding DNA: TGTGCCAGCAGCCAAAGACTAGCTTCCTACGAGCAGTACTTC. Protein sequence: CASSQRLASYEQYF.

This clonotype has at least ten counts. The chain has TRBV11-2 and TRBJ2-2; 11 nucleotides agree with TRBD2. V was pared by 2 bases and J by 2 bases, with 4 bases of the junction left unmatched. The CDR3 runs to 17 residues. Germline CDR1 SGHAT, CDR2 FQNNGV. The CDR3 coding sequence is TGTGCCAGCAGCTTACCTACTAGCGGGAGAAACACCGGGGAGCTGTTTTTT. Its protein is CASSLPTSGRNTGELFF.

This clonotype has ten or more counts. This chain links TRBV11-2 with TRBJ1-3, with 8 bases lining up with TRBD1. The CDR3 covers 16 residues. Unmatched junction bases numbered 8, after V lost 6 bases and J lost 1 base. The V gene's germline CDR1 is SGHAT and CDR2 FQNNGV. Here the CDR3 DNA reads TGTGCCAGCAGGAATACCAGGGGGCATTCTGGAAACACCATATATTTT. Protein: CASRNTRGHSGNTIYF.

CDR3 nucleotides: TGTGCCAGCTTAGACAGGGTTAATAGCAATCAGCCCCAGCATTTT. Translation gives CASLDRVNSNQPQHF. The chain links TRBV11-2 to TRBJ1-5; 7 positions agree with TRBD1. The CDR3 is made up of 15 amino acids. J was trimmed by 0 bases and V by 8 bases; bases with no gene match: 7. The germline V gene encodes CDR1 SGHAT and CDR2 FQNNGV.

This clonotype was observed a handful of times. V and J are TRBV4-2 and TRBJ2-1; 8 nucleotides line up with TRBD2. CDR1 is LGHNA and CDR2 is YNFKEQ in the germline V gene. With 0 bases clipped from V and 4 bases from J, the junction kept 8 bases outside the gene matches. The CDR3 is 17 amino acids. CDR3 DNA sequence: TGTGCCAGCAGCCAAGAAGGGACTAGTGTGAGTTACAATGAGCAGTTCTTC. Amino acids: CASSQEGTSVSYNEQFF.

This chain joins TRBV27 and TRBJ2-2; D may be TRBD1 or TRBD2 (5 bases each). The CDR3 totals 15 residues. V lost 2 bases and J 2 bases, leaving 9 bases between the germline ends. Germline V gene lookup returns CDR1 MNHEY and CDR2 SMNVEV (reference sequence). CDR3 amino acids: CASSLGTKNTGELFF. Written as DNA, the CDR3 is TGTGCCAGCAGTTTAGGGACGAAAAACACCGGGGAGCTGTTTTTT.

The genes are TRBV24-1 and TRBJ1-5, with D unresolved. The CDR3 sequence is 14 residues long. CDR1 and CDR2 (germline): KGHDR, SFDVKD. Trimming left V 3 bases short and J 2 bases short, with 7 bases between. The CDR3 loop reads CATSDPLGNQPQHF. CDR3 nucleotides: TGTGCCACCAGTGATCCCCTAGGCAATCAGCCCCAGCATTTT.

The CDR3 loop is CAINPEGIGEQFF. CDR3 DNA: TGTGCCATCAACCCTGAGGGGATCGGTGAGCAGTTCTTC. This chain links TRBV10-3 with TRBJ2-1, with D tentatively TRBD1 or TRBD2 (5 bases each). The germline V gene encodes CDR1 ENHRY and CDR2 SYGVKD. CDR3 length: 13 residues. With 7 bases removed from V and 9 bases from J, the gap between germline ends came to 16 bases.

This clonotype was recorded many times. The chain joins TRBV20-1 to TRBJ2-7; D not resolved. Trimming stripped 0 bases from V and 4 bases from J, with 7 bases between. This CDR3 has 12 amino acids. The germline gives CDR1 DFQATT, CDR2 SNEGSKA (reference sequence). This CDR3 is CSARELAYEQYF. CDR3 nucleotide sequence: TGCAGTGCTAGAGAACTGGCTTACGAGCAGTACTTC.

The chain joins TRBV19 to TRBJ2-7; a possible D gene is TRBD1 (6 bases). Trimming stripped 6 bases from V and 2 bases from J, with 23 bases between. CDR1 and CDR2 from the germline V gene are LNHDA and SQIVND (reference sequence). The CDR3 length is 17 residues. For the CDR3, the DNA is TGTGCCAGTAGCAATATCGGCTCTCGGGACAAAGCCTACGAGCAGTACTTC. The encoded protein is CASSNIGSRDKAYEQYF.

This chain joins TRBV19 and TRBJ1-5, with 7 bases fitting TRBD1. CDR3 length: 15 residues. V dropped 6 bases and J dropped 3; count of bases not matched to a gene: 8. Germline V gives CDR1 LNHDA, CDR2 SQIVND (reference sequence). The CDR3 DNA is TGTGCCAGTAGACCCCAGGGACAGTCCAATCAGCCCCAGCATTTT. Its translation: CASRPQGQSNQPQHF.

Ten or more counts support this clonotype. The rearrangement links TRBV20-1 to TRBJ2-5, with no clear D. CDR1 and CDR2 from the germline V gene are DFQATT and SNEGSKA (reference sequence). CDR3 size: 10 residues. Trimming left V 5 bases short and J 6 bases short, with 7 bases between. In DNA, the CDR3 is TGCAGTGCTGGCCTTCAGACCCAGTACTTC. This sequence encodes CSAGLQTQYF.

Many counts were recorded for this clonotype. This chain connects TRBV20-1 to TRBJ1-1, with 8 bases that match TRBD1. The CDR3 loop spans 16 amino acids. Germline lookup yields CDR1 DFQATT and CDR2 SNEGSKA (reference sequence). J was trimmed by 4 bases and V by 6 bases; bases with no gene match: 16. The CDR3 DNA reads TGCAGTGCCCCCGGACAGGGAGTAAGGTCGAGCACTGAAGCTTTCTTT. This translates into CSAPGQGVRSSTEAFF.

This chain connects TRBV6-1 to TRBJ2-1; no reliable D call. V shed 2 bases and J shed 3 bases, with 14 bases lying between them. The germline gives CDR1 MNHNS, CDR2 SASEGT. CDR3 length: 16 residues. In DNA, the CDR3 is TGTGCCAGCAGTGAAAGTATGAACCCGATCTACAATGAGCAGTTCTTC. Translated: CASSESMNPIYNEQFF.

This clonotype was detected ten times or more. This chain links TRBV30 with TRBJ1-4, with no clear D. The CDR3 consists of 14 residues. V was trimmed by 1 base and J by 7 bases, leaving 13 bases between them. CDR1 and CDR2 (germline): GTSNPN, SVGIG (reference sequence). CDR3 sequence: CAWSDQIASEKLFF. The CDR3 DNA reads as TGTGCCTGGAGTGATCAGATTGCAAGTGAAAAACTGTTTTTT.

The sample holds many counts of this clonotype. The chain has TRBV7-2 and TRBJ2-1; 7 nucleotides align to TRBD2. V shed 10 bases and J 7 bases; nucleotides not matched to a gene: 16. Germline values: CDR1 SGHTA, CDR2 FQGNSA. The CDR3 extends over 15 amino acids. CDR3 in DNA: TGTGCCACCGGGGCAGTGGCGGGAGCGTTTAATGAGCAGTTCTTC. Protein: CATGAVAGAFNEQFF.

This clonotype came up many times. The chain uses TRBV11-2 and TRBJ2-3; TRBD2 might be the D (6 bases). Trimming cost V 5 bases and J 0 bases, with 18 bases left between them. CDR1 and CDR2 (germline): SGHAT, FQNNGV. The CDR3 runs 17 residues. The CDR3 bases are TGTGCCAGCAGCCGGAGGGGTGGCGAAGGGAGCACAGATACGCAGTATTTT. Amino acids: CASSRRGGEGSTDTQYF.

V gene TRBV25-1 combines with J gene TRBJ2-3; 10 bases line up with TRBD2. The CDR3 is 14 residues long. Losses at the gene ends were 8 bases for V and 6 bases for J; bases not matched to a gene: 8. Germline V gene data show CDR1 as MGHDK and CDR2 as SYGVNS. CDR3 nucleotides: TGTGCCAGCGCACTAGCGGGACCTTTTGATACGCAGTATTTT. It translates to CASALAGPFDTQYF.

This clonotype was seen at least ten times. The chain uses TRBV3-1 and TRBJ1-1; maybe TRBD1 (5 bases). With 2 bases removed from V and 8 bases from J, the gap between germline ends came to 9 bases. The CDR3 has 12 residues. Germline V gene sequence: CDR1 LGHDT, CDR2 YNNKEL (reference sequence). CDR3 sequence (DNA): TGTGCCAGCAGCCAACGGGGACTCGAAGCTTTCTTT. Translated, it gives CASSQRGLEAFF.

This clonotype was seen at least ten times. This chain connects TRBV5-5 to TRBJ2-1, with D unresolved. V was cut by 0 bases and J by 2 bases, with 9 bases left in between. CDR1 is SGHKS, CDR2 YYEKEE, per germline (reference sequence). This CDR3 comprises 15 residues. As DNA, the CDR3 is TGTGCCAGCAGCTTGGCGTCGGCGGCCTACAATGAGCAGTTCTTC. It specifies CASSLASAAYNEQFF.

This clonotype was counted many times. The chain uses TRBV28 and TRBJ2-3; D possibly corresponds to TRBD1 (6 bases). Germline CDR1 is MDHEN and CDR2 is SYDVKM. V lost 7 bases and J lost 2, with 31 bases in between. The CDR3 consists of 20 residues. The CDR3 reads CASTDSLPIRTARYTDTQYF. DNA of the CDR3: TGTGCCAGCACCGATAGCCTGCCGATTAGGACAGCCAGATACACAGATACGCAGTATTTT.